These 7 T cell receptor beta chains came from one sample sequenced in a study of cytomegalovirus exposure and HLA in healthy donors. The assay was immunoSEQ multiplex PCR, and TCRdb's table has in-frame clones only and misses some. This sample has 150,000 to 200,000 clones; around 96% occur once, and the top ten carry approximately 0.82%. What was sequenced was PBMCs. These receptors were collected from a woman between 18 and 30 years old in good health and CMV-seronegative.

The chain has TRBV5-1 and TRBJ2-7; 9 nucleotides match TRBD1. V lost 4 bases to trimming and J lost 4 bases; unmatched junction nucleotides: 6. Germline V lookup: CDR1 SGHRS, CDR2 YFSETQ. The CDR3 is made up of 14 amino acids. This CDR3 reads CASSVGQGGYEQYF. The CDR3 DNA follows: TGCGCCAGCAGCGTGGGACAGGGTGGGTACGAGCAGTACTTC.

The CDR3 coding sequence is TGTGCCAGCAGCCCTAGCGGGGTGGTCTACGAGCAGTACTTC. Translated, it gives CASSPSGVVYEQYF. The genes are TRBV7-9 and TRBJ2-7; 9 nucleotides line up with TRBD2. CDR1 and CDR2 from the germline V gene are SEHNR and FQNEAQ (reference sequence). V trimming: 5 bases; J trimming: 3 bases; junction bases outside the gene matches: 5. This CDR3 has 14 residues.

The gene calls are TRBV2 and TRBJ1-2; D is undetermined. Germline-derived CDR1 and CDR2 are SNHLY and FYNNEI. The V and J ends lost 6 bases and 3 bases respectively, with 11 bases between them. CDR3 length: 13 amino acids. The CDR3 loop reads CASRESGDYGYTF. The CDR3 nucleotides read TGTGCCAGCAGAGAATCCGGGGACTATGGCTACACCTTC. Based on the CDR3 plus reference TRBV2 and TRBJ1-2, the full variable domain is EPEVTQTPSHQVTQMGQEVILRCVPISNHLYFYWYRQILGQKVEFLVSFYNNEISEKSEIFDDQFSVERPDGSNFTLKIRSTKLEDSAMYFCASRESGDYGYTFGSGTRLTVV.

This chain connects TRBV5-1 to TRBJ2-3, with 10 nucleotides matching TRBD1. The germline CDR1 and CDR2 sequences are SGHRS and YFSETQ. The CDR3 consists of 15 residues. The junction had 2 bases not matched to a gene; V was cut back by 0 bases and J by 4 bases. CDR3 region: CASSLVGQGSDTQYF. In DNA, the CDR3 is TGCGCCAGCAGCTTGGTGGGACAGGGGTCAGATACGCAGTATTTT.

The rearrangement joins TRBV6-4 to TRBJ2-1; 12 bases agree with TRBD1. V was pared by 0 bases and J by 9 bases, with 6 bases of the junction left unmatched. Germline lookup yields CDR1 MRHNA and CDR2 SNTAGT. The CDR3 extends over 16 amino acids. In nucleotides, the CDR3 is TGTGCCAGCAGTGACTCGGGACAGGGGGCCCTCGGTGAGCAGTTCTTC. Amino acids: CASSDSGQGALGEQFF.

The CDR3 spells CASSPVGRGYEQYF. As DNA, the CDR3 is TGTGCCAGCAGCCCCGTGGGGCGGGGCTACGAGCAGTACTTC. This sequence joins TRBV6-5 and TRBJ2-7, with TRBD2 as a possible D gene (6 bases). With 6 bases removed from V and 3 bases from J, the gap between germline ends came to 15 bases. CDR3 length: 14 residues. CDR1 and CDR2 from the germline V gene are MNHEY and SVGAGI.

The chain uses TRBV5-1 and TRBJ1-1; D is unclear. CDR3 size: 14 residues. From germline, CDR1 is SGHRS and CDR2 YFSETQ. Trimming left V 5 bases short and J 5 bases short, with 16 bases between. The CDR3 DNA sequence: TGCGCCAGCAGTCCGGGAGGGTTTGTTACTGAAGCTTTCTTT. Translated: CASSPGGFVTEAFF.